This entry features one T cell receptor beta chain sequence. The antigen remains unidentified. V lost 1 base to trimming and J lost 2 bases, with 5 bases between them. The CDR3 runs 13 residues. Germline V gives CDR1 MDHEN, CDR2 SYDVKM. This sample was included in a study of T cell responses to AZD1222 COVID-19 vaccine. Study results and caveats: Donors skewed white British and female; clonal diversity was possibly underestimated.

The data were produced by immunoSEQ multiplex PCR, yet TCRdb's version contains in-frame clones alone and is incomplete. The table shows roughly 120,000 clones, with over 75% occurring only once. This chain joins TRBV28 and TRBJ1-2; no clear D gene. The source is an adult in good health. The sequenced sample was peripheral blood, obtained on day 0 of AZD1222 vaccination. The CDR3: CASSLSLNYGYTF. DNA of the CDR3: TGTGCCAGCAGTTTATCTCTGAACTATGGCTACACCTTC.